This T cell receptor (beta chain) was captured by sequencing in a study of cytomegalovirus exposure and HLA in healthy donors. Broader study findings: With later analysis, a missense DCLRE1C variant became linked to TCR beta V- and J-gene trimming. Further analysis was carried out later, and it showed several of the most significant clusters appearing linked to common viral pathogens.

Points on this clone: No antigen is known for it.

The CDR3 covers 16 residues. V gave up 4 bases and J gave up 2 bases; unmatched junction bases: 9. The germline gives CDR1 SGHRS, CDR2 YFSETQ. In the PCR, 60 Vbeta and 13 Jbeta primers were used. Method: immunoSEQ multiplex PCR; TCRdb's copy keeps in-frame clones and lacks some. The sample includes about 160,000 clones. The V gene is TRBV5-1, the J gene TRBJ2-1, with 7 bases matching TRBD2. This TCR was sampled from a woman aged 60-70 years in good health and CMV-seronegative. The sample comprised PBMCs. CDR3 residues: CASSRGTIQAYNEQFF. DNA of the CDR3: TGCGCCAGCAGCCGCGGGACTATTCAGGCCTACAATGAGCAGTTCTTC.